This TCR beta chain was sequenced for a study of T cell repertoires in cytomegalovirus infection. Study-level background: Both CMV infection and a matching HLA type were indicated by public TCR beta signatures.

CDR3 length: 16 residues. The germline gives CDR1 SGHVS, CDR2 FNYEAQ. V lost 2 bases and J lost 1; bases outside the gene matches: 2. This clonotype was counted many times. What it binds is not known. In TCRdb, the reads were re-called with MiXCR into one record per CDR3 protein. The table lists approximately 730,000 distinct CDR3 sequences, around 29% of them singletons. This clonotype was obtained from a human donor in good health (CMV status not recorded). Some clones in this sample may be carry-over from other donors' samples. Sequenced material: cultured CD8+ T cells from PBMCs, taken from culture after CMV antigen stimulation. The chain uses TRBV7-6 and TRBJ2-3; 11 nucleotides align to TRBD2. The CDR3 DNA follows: TGTGCCAGCAGCTTATTTAGCGGGGGGGGCACAGATACGCAGTATTTT. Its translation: CASSLFSGGGTDTQYF.